One sample yielded the 32 T cell receptor beta chains listed below, sequenced in a study of early T cells in non-severe SARS-CoV-2 infection. Each CDR3 protein is one row after TCRdb ran MiXCR on the 5' RACE reads. The sample has 80,000 to 95,000 distinct CDR3 sequences; roughly 17% are singletons. The specimen comprised whole blood, sampled at baseline. These receptors came from an adult who was a healthcare worker with PCR-confirmed SARS-CoV-2 infection or an uninfected control (not recorded which).

The V call is TRBV7-3, the J call TRBJ2-1; D unresolved. The length of the CDR3 is 11 residues. V dropped 5 bases and J dropped 4 bases, with 3 bases sitting between them. Germline CDR1 reads SGHTA; CDR2 reads FQGTGA. In DNA, the CDR3 is TGTGCCAGCAGCATATACAATGAGCAGTTCTTC. This translates into CASSIYNEQFF.

This sequence joins TRBV5-1 and TRBJ1-2; TRBD1 matches at 8 bases. Losses at the gene ends were 1 base for V and 7 bases for J; bases not matched to a gene: 6. Germline V CDR1 and CDR2: SGHRS, YFSETQ. CDR3 length: 14 amino acids. CDR3 DNA sequence: TGCGCCAGCAGCTTGTATCAGGGGGCGCGTGGCTACACCTTC. Protein: CASSLYQGARGYTF. Complete variable domain (other parts from reference TRBV5-1 and TRBJ1-2): KAGVTQTPRYLIKTRGQQVTLSCSPISGHRSVSWYQQTPGQGLQFLFEYFSETQRNKGNFPGRFSGRQFSNSRSEMNVSTLELGDSALYLCASSLYQGARGYTFGSGTRLTVV.

V usage is TRBV6-2 or TRBV6-3 and J usage is TRBJ2-7, with no clear D. Trimming cost V 6 bases and J 6 bases, with 9 bases left between them. The CDR3 length is 11 residues. Germline V gives CDR1 MNHEY, CDR2 SVGEGT. CDR3 nucleotide sequence: TGTGCCAGCAGCCAAGTTTCCGAGCAGTACTTC. Its translation is CASSQVSEQYF.

This clonotype has ten or more counts. The genes are TRBV20-1 and TRBJ2-6; the D is unclear. The CDR3 is made up of 15 amino acids. Germline CDR1 DFQATT, CDR2 SNEGSKA (reference sequence). V gave up 4 bases and J gave up 0 bases, with 10 bases separating them. The CDR3 DNA sequence: TGCAGTGCTATCGGACGTAGCTCTGGGGCCAACGTCCTGACTTTC. Translated, it gives CSAIGRSSGANVLTF.

The V gene is TRBV20-1, the J gene TRBJ2-1; a weak D match, TRBD1 (6 bases). Deletions cut 3 bases from V and 6 bases from J, with 21 bases between. CDR3 length: 16 residues. Germline V gives CDR1 DFQATT, CDR2 SNEGSKA (reference sequence). The DNA for the CDR3 is TGCAGTGCTAGCAGCAACCCAGGGGATATTCGCAATGAGCAGTTCTTC. Translated, it gives CSASSNPGDIRNEQFF.

V usage is TRBV27 and J usage is TRBJ1-2; D is uncertain. The V end lost 5 bases, the J end lost 2 bases, and 9 bases lay between the germline ends. CDR1 and CDR2 from the germline V gene are MNHEY and SMNVEV (reference sequence). The CDR3 totals 13 residues. The DNA for the CDR3 is TGTGCCAGCAGTACGCAGGAGAACTATGGCTACACCTTC. It is translated as CASSTQENYGYTF.

This clonotype was observed at least ten times. The chain links TRBV29-1 to TRBJ2-3; D unclear. V lost 5 bases, J lost 3 bases, and 6 bases lay in between. Germline lookup yields CDR1 SQVTM and CDR2 ANQGSEA. The CDR3 is 11 residues long. CDR3 nucleotides: TGCAGCGTTCGCCCAACAGATACGCAGTATTTT. It yields the protein CSVRPTDTQYF.

V and J are TRBV28 and TRBJ2-1; 10 positions agree with TRBD2. Germline V gene lookup returns CDR1 MDHEN and CDR2 SYDVKM. V shed 3 bases and J 4 bases; nucleotides not matched to a gene: 12. The CDR3 totals 18 residues. The CDR3, as DNA: TGTGCCAGCAGTTTCCGGCTAGCGGGAGTTCGGGGATACAATGAGCAGTTCTTC. It translates to CASSFRLAGVRGYNEQFF.

The chain employs TRBV12-3 or TRBV12-4 and TRBJ2-1, with D possibly matching TRBD2 (6 bases). CDR3 length: 12 amino acids. The V gene lost 4 bases and the J gene lost 6 bases, with 7 bases spanning the gap. This CDR3 reads CASSWEVNEQFF. CDR3 DNA: TGTGCCAGCAGTTGGGAGGTCAATGAGCAGTTCTTC.

In its sample, this clonotype was seen many times. The chain is built from TRBV3-1 and TRBJ2-7; possibly TRBD1 or TRBD2 for D (5 bases each). With 4 bases removed from V and 2 bases from J, the gap between germline ends came to 12 bases. Germline values: CDR1 LGHDT, CDR2 YNNKEL (reference sequence). The CDR3 contains 14 residues. The CDR3 coding sequence is TGTGCCAGCAGCCCGTCCGGGACGGCCTACGAGCAGTACTTC. Encoded protein: CASSPSGTAYEQYF.

The genes are TRBV6-2 or TRBV6-3 and TRBJ2-3; 7 bases fit TRBD2. Trimming removed 6 bases from V and 2 bases from J; junction bases left unmatched: 8. The CDR3 runs to 15 residues. The germline CDR1 and CDR2 sequences are MNHEY and SVGEGT. Written as DNA, the CDR3 is TGTGCCAGCAGCCGCAGACTAGCTGACACAGATACGCAGTATTTT. Its protein is CASSRRLADTDTQYF.

This sequence joins TRBV11-2 and TRBJ2-1, with 7 nucleotides matching TRBD2. CDR3 length equals 13 residues. The junction had 5 bases not matched to a gene; V was cut back by 5 bases and J by 7 bases. CDR1 is SGHAT and CDR2 is FQNNGV in the germline V gene. This CDR3 is CASSPSGANEQFF. CDR3 coding DNA: TGTGCCAGCAGCCCGAGCGGGGCAAATGAGCAGTTCTTC.

The chain couples TRBV18 to TRBJ2-5; 11 nucleotides line up with TRBD1. Germline CDR1 reads KGHSH; CDR2 reads LQKENI. V was pared by 6 bases and J by 4 bases, with 10 bases of the junction left unmatched. The CDR3 is 16 residues long. CDR3 nucleotides: TGTGCCAGCTCTCTCCCGGGACAGGGGGAATCAGAGACCCAGTACTTC. The encoded protein is CASSLPGQGESETQYF.

Concerning this clonotype: Compared with germline, one end of the junction differs, possibly owing to a read error. This sequence joins TRBV7-9 and TRBJ2-1, with D possibly TRBD2 on 6 matching bases. This CDR3 contains 13 residues. Looked up from germline, CDR1 is SEHNR and CDR2 is FQNEAQ (reference sequence). For the CDR3, the DNA is TGTGCCAGCAGCTTAGCGGGAGGAGGTGAAGGAATCTTC. This sequence encodes CASSLAGGGEGIF.

The V call is TRBV6-5, the J call TRBJ2-3; the match to TRBD2 covers 11 bases. The CDR3 spans 19 residues. Trimming cost V 2 bases and J 4 bases; bases outside gene matches: 14. Germline assignment: CDR1 MNHEY and CDR2 SVGAGI. CDR3 sequence: CASSYTPYLLAGVADTQYF. In DNA form, the CDR3 reads TGTGCCAGCAGTTACACACCATACCTACTAGCGGGAGTGGCAGATACGCAGTATTTT.

This clonotype was counted ten times or more. The gene calls are TRBV12-3 or TRBV12-4 and TRBJ1-1, with D hard to call. Trimming shortened V by 6 bases and J by 1 base, and 6 bases separated the two germline ends. This CDR3 spans 12 amino acids. CDR3 sequence: CASSFGNTEAFF. DNA for the CDR3: TGTGCCAGCAGCTTTGGGAACACTGAAGCTTTCTTT.

The V call is TRBV6-5, the J call TRBJ2-5; 13 bases align to TRBD2. Looked up from germline, CDR1 is MNHEY and CDR2 is SVGAGI. The CDR3 covers 15 residues. V lost 0 bases, J lost 7 bases, and 2 bases stayed unmatched. The CDR3 region is CASSYSGTSGATQYF. CDR3 coding DNA: TGTGCCAGCAGTTACTCTGGGACTAGCGGGGCGACCCAGTACTTC.

The sample holds many counts of this clonotype. V is TRBV18 and J is TRBJ2-5, with a possible D match to TRBD2 (6 bases). The length of the CDR3 is 15 residues. V dropped 3 bases and J dropped 3 bases, with 14 bases sitting between them. Germline CDR1 reads KGHSH; CDR2 reads LQKENI. CDR3 bases: TGTGCCAGCTCACCCGACTTGACTAGTAAAGAGACCCAGTACTTC. Its translation: CASSPDLTSKETQYF.

This clonotype was detected a few times. The chain is built from TRBV4-3 and TRBJ2-7, with 8 bases lining up with TRBD1. The germline V gene encodes CDR1 LGHNA and CDR2 YSLEER. The J segment lost 3 bases and the V segment lost 1 base, leaving 5 bases of the junction unmatched. The CDR3 length is 15 residues. The CDR3 sequence is CASSQGSGGVYEQYF. CDR3 coding DNA: TGCGCCAGCAGCCAAGGTTCAGGGGGCGTCTACGAGCAGTACTTC.

The chain links TRBV6-2 or TRBV6-3 to TRBJ1-2; D is uncertain. V lost 6 bases and J lost 7, with 21 bases in between. There are 15 residues in the CDR3. Germline V gene data show CDR1 as MNHEY and CDR2 as SVGEGT. CDR3 coding DNA: TGTGCCAGCAGACGCCCGCCGCCCCGATCCCGTGGCTACACCTTC. Encoded protein: CASRRPPPRSRGYTF.

This clonotype was observed many times. The rearrangement uses TRBV11-2 and TRBJ2-7; D possibly corresponds to TRBD2 (5 bases). Germline values: CDR1 SGHAT, CDR2 FQNNGV. Trimming cost V 1 base and J 7 bases, with 11 bases left between them. The CDR3 covers 13 residues. CDR3 loop: CASSLAPDSEQYF. CDR3 in DNA: TGTGCCAGCAGCTTAGCCCCGGACTCGGAGCAGTACTTC.

This clonotype came up a few times. The chain recombines TRBV5-5 with TRBJ2-1; D possibly corresponds to TRBD2 (5 bases). V lost 1 base and J 6 bases, leaving 17 bases between the germline ends. This CDR3 comprises 16 residues. Per the germline V gene, CDR1 is SGHKS and CDR2 is YYEKEE (reference sequence). CDR3 protein: CASSLSGTHRGNEQFF. The CDR3 coding sequence is TGTGCCAGCAGCTTGAGCGGAACTCACCGAGGCAATGAGCAGTTCTTC.

This clonotype was detected many times. The V and J genes are TRBV20-1 and TRBJ2-1; D might be TRBD1 (5 bases). V lost 0 bases, J lost 7 bases, and 13 bases lay in between. Germline values: CDR1 DFQATT, CDR2 SNEGSKA (reference sequence). This CDR3 spans 14 amino acids. The CDR3 reads CSARDEQGLNEQFF. CDR3 bases: TGCAGTGCTAGAGATGAGCAGGGTTTGAATGAGCAGTTCTTC.

The gene calls are TRBV28 and TRBJ2-7; 7 bases are shared with TRBD1. Trimming at V came to 6 bases and at J to 4 bases, leaving 12 bases not matched to a gene. This CDR3 spans 15 amino acids. Germline V gives CDR1 MDHEN, CDR2 SYDVKM. The CDR3 here is CASRPGQADWYEQYF. The CDR3 DNA reads as TGTGCCAGCAGGCCTGGACAGGCAGATTGGTACGAGCAGTACTTC.

The chain is built from TRBV15 and TRBJ2-3, with 7 nucleotides matching TRBD2. Unmatched junction bases numbered 14, after V lost 10 bases and J lost 1 base. The V gene's germline CDR1 is LNHNV and CDR2 YYDKDF (reference sequence). The CDR3 covers 16 residues. The DNA of the CDR3 is TGTGCCATCCTGGCCCCGCGGGAGACGGGCACAGATACGCAGTATTTT. Its protein is CAILAPRETGTDTQYF.

The rearrangement joins TRBV6-1 to TRBJ2-1; no definite D call. The CDR3 has 14 residues. With 0 bases removed from V and 6 bases from J, the gap between germline ends came to 9 bases. Per the germline V gene, CDR1 is MNHNS and CDR2 is SASEGT. The CDR3 loop reads CASSEAPLTNEQFF. CDR3 bases: TGTGCCAGCAGTGAAGCGCCACTGACCAATGAGCAGTTCTTC.

J is TRBJ2-3 and V is TRBV6-5; D may correspond to TRBD1 or TRBD2 (5 bases each). The CDR3 is made up of 16 amino acids. V was pared by 5 bases and J by 2 bases, with 17 bases between. The germline CDR1 and CDR2 sequences are MNHEY and SVGAGI. The CDR3 region has the DNA TGTGCCAGCAGTCCCCTCCCGACCGGGACCACAGATACGCAGTATTTT. Its protein product is CASSPLPTGTTDTQYF.

V is TRBV3-1 and J is TRBJ2-7; the match to TRBD2 covers 11 bases. The CDR3 runs to 15 residues. CDR1 is LGHDT, CDR2 YNNKEL, per germline (reference sequence). With 5 bases clipped from V and 3 bases from J, the junction kept 6 bases outside the gene matches. The CDR3 reads CASSSGTSGHYEQYF. Written as DNA, the CDR3 is TGTGCCAGCAGCTCCGGGACTAGCGGACACTACGAGCAGTACTTC.

This clonotype was recorded a few times. This rearrangement joins TRBV5-1 to TRBJ2-3; the D is unclear. Germline CDR1 SGHRS, CDR2 YFSETQ. This CDR3 is 15 amino acids long. V lost 1 base and J 0 bases, leaving 9 bases between the germline ends. CDR3 protein: CASSLSQTSTDTQYF. The CDR3 DNA reads as TGCGCCAGCAGCTTGAGTCAGACTAGCACAGATACGCAGTATTTT.

This clonotype showed up just a few times. The chain has TRBV19 and TRBJ1-5; no definite D call. The CDR3 contains 14 residues. The germline CDR1 and CDR2 sequences are LNHDA and SQIVND (reference sequence). The V end lost 5 bases, the J end lost 2 bases, and 10 bases lay between the germline ends. The CDR3 spells CASSGAFRNQPQHF. CDR3 nucleotides: TGTGCCAGTAGTGGCGCTTTTCGCAATCAGCCCCAGCATTTT.

The V gene is TRBV2, the J gene TRBJ1-5; D not certain. V lost 5 bases to trimming and J lost 3 bases, with 8 bases between them. This CDR3 has 13 amino acids. The germline V gene has CDR1 SNHLY and CDR2 FYNNEI. The DNA for the CDR3 is TGTGCCAGCAGTTTTCAGCTCAATCAGCCCCAGCATTTT. Protein product: CASSFQLNQPQHF.

The chain has TRBV3-1 and TRBJ2-7; D gene uncertain. The CDR3 runs 13 residues. V shed 2 bases and J shed 0 bases, with 5 bases lying between them. Germline V gene sequence: CDR1 LGHDT, CDR2 YNNKEL (reference sequence). CDR3 region: CASSQRSSYEQYF. The CDR3 nucleotides read TGTGCCAGCAGCCAACGGAGCTCCTACGAGCAGTACTTC.